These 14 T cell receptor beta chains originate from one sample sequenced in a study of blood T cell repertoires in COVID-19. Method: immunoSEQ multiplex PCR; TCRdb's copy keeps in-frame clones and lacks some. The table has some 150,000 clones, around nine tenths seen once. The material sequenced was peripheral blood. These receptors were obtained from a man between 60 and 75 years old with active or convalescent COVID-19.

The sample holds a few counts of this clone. The DNA of the CDR3 is TGTGCCAGCAGCTTGGTGGCAGGCGGGCGACGGCACGAGCAGTACTTC. Amino acid sequence: CASSLVAGGRRHEQYF. The chain employs TRBV5-4 and TRBJ2-7; D may be TRBD2 (5 bases). Trimming shortened V by 0 bases and J by 5 bases, and 18 bases separated the two germline ends. CDR3 length equals 16 residues. The V gene's germline CDR1 is SGHNT and CDR2 YYREEE (reference sequence).

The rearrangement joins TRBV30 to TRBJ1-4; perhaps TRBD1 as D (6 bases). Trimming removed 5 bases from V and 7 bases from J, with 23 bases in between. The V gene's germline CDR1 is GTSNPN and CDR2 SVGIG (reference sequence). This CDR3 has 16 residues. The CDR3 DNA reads TGTGCCTGGGATACGGGACACCGTTTGGGTAGTGAAAAACTGTTTTTT. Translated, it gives CAWDTGHRLGSEKLFF.

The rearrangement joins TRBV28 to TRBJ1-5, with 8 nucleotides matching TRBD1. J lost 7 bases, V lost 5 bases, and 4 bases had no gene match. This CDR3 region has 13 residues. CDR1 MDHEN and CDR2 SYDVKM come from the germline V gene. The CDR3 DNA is TGTGCCAGCAGTCGGACAGGGAACCAGCCCCAGCATTTT. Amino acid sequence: CASSRTGNQPQHF.

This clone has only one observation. CDR3 bases: TGTGCCAGCAGTTTTCGAACGGATTCACCCCTCCACTTT. It yields the protein CASSFRTDSPLHF. This chain joins TRBV6-5 and TRBJ1-6; no definite D call. This CDR3 is built from 13 residues. The V gene lost 4 bases and the J gene lost 8 bases, with 9 bases spanning the gap. Germline V gives CDR1 MNHEY, CDR2 SVGAGI.

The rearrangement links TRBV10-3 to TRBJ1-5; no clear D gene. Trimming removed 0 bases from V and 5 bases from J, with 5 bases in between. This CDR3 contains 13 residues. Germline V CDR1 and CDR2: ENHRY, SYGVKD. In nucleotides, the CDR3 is TGTGCCATCAGTGAGTCGAGGGATCAGCCCCAGCATTTT. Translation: CAISESRDQPQHF.

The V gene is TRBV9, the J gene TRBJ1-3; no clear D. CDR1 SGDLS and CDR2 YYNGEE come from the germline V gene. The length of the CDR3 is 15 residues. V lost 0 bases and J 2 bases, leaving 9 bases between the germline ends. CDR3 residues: CASSVAGNPGNTIYF. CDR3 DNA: TGTGCCAGCAGCGTAGCGGGGAATCCTGGAAACACCATATATTTT.

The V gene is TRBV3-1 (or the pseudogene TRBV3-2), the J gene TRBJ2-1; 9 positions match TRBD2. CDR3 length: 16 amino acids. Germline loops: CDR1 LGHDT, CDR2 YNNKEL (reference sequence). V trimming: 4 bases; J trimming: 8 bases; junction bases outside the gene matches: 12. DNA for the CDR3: TGTGCCAGCAGCCCCCGGTCCGCGGGAGGGCCTTATGAGCAGTTCTTC. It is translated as CASSPRSAGGPYEQFF.

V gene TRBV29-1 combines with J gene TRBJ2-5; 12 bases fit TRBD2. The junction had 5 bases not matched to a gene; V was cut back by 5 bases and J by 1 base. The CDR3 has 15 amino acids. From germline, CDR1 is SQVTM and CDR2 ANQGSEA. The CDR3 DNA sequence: TGCAGCGTTACGGGACTAGCGGGCTTCCAAGAGACCCAGTACTTC. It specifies CSVTGLAGFQETQYF.

The chain's CDR3 is CAISVLPGQNEKLFF. In DNA, the CDR3 is TGTGCCATCAGCGTATTACCAGGACAGAATGAAAAACTGTTTTTT. The rearrangement links TRBV10-3 to TRBJ1-4; weak D call: TRBD1 (6 bases). V gave up 6 bases and J gave up 5 bases, with 16 bases separating them. CDR3 size: 15 residues. The germline V gene has CDR1 ENHRY and CDR2 SYGVKD.

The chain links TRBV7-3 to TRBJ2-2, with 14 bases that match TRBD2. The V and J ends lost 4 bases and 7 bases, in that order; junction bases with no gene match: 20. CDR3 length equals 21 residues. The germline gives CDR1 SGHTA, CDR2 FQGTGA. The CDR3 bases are TGTGCCAGCAGCTGCGGCCGGGACAGGGAGACTAGCGGGAGGGAACGCGGGGAGCTGTTTTTT. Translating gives CASSCGRDRETSGRERGELFF.

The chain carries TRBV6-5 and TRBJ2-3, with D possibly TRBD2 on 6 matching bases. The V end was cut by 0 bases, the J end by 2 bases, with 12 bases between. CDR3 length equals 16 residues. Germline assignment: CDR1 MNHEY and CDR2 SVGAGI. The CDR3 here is CASSYSSRDHTDTQYF. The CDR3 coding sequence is TGTGCCAGCAGTTACTCGTCGCGGGATCACACAGATACGCAGTATTTT.

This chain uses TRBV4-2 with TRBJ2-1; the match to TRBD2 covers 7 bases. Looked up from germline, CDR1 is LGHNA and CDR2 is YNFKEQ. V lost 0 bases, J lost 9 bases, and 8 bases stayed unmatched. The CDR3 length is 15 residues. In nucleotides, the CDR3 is TGTGCCAGCAGCCAAGAGTCCCGGGGGGTGAGTGAGCAGTTCTTC. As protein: CASSQESRGVSEQFF.

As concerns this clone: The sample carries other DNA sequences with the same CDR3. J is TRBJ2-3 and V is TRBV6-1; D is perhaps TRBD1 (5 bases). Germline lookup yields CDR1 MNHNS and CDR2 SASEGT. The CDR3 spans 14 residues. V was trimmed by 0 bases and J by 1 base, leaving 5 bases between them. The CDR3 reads CASSEAGGTDTQYF. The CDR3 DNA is TGTGCCAGCAGTGAAGCAGGGGGCACAGATACGCAGTATTTT.

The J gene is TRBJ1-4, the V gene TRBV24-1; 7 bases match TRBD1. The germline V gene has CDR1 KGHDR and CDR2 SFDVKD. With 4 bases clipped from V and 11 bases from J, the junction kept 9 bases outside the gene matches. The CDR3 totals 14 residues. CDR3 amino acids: CATSDARGQEKLFF. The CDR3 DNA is TGTGCCACCAGTGACGCGAGGGGGCAGGAGAAACTGTTTTTT.